One and the same sample provided the 14 T cell receptor beta chains below, sequenced in a study of blood T cells in healthy people across ages. PCR was performed a second time for roughly 7 to 12 cycles using a sample-barcoded 5' primer and a J-beta primer mix. TCRdb used MiXCR to reprocess the 5' RACE reads, holding one entry per CDR3 protein. In the table there are more than 650,000 distinct CDR3 sequences, roughly 53% of which are singletons. Sequencing used blood. These receptors came from a man of 80 years or more in good health.

Only a few counts were recorded for this clonotype. The chain employs TRBV29-1 and TRBJ2-1, with D unclear. The V end was cut by 2 bases, the J end by 6 bases, with 8 bases between. CDR1 SQVTM and CDR2 ANQGSEA come from the germline V gene. CDR3 length: 12 amino acids. The CDR3 DNA reads TGCAGCGTTGAAAGGGCAGGCAATGAGCAGTTCTTC. Its translation is CSVERAGNEQFF.

The rearrangement joins TRBV3-1 to TRBJ2-1; 11 bases are shared with TRBD2. The CDR3 runs 15 residues. V lost 4 bases, J lost 9 bases, and 8 bases stayed unmatched. Germline V gene lookup returns CDR1 LGHDT and CDR2 YNNKEL (reference sequence). CDR3 amino acids: CASSPGVAGGVEQFF. The CDR3 DNA reads TGTGCCAGCAGCCCCGGGGTAGCGGGAGGGGTTGAGCAGTTCTTC.

V is TRBV15 and J is TRBJ1-6, with D unclear. Germline V gene data show CDR1 as LNHNV and CDR2 as YYDKDF (reference sequence). The CDR3 is 14 amino acids. The V end was cut by 0 bases, the J end by 7 bases, with 7 bases between. The CDR3 spells CATSRDPRNSPLHF. CDR3 nucleotide sequence: TGTGCCACCAGCAGAGACCCCAGGAATTCACCCCTCCACTTT.

The chain is built from TRBV25-1 and TRBJ1-2; D gene unclear. This CDR3 is 13 amino acids long. The germline V and J ends were trimmed by 10 bases and 5 bases, with 17 bases remaining between them. Per the germline V gene, CDR1 is MGHDK and CDR2 is SYGVNS. CDR3 residues: CATQARLGYGYTF. CDR3 DNA sequence: TGTGCCACCCAGGCACGGTTGGGGTATGGCTACACCTTC.

The chain links TRBV5-1 to TRBJ1-1; D not resolved. Trimming took 0 bases from V and 4 from J, leaving 10 bases between them. CDR3 length equals 14 residues. Per the germline V gene, CDR1 is SGHRS and CDR2 is YFSETQ. CDR3: CASSLDWEGTEAFF. The CDR3 DNA reads as TGCGCCAGCAGCTTGGACTGGGAAGGCACTGAAGCTTTCTTT.

The chain has TRBV10-3 and TRBJ2-5, with a tentative D call TRBD1 (7 bases). CDR3 length equals 16 residues. Per the germline V gene, CDR1 is ENHRY and CDR2 is SYGVKD. Trimming took 6 bases from V and 1 from J, leaving 18 bases between them. The CDR3 reads CAIRISQGGGQETQYF. DNA of the CDR3: TGTGCCATCAGAATTTCCCAGGGGGGAGGCCAAGAGACCCAGTACTTC.

This chain connects TRBV27 to TRBJ2-1, with 8 bases matching TRBD2. This CDR3 comprises 13 residues. Germline CDR1 MNHEY, CDR2 SMNVEV (reference sequence). V shed 6 bases and J 5 bases; nucleotides not matched to a gene: 3. Here the CDR3 reads CASRERENNEQFF. CDR3 sequence (DNA): TGTGCCAGCAGGGAGCGGGAGAACAATGAGCAGTTCTTC.

The table lists this clonotype with a few counts. The chain joins TRBV5-1 to TRBJ2-5; D possibly matches TRBD1 or TRBD2 (5 bases each). V was pared by 0 bases and J by 4 bases, with 10 bases between. This CDR3 is 14 amino acids long. Germline V gene sequence: CDR1 SGHRS, CDR2 YFSETQ. CDR3 DNA sequence: TGCGCCAGCAGCTTGGCGGCAGGGAGAGAGACCCAGTACTTC. This codes for CASSLAAGRETQYF.

This chain links TRBV4-1 with TRBJ1-2, with D perhaps TRBD1 (5 bases). The CDR3 is 16 amino acids. V shed 6 bases and J shed 4 bases, with 21 bases lying between them. Germline CDR1 and CDR2: MGHRA and YSYEKL. The CDR3 region is CASSHDLRGGSYGYTF. For the CDR3, the DNA is TGCGCCAGCAGTCACGATTTGAGGGGTGGAAGCTATGGCTACACCTTC.

This rearrangement joins TRBV12-3 or TRBV12-4 to TRBJ2-7, with TRBD2 matching 12 bases. This CDR3 contains 15 residues. The V gene end was trimmed by 6 bases and the J gene end by 3 bases; junction bases not matched to a gene: 6. For the CDR3, the DNA is TGTGCCAGCAGCCAGACTAGCGGGAGAGGCTACGAGCAGTACTTC. It translates to CASSQTSGRGYEQYF.

This clonotype was counted between two and nine times. V usage is TRBV12-3 or TRBV12-4 and J usage is TRBJ2-3; 9 bases align to TRBD2. This CDR3 has 13 amino acids. The V segment lost 5 bases and the J segment 14 bases; nucleotides outside the gene matches: 11. For the CDR3, the DNA is TGTGCCAGCAGTGTTGCGGGAGGGAGATACGCGTATTTT. Its protein is CASSVAGGRYAYF.

The CDR3 loop reads CASRETGPIAKNIQYF. The CDR3 DNA sequence: TGTGCCAGCAGGGAGACAGGGCCCATAGCCAAAAACATTCAGTACTTC. This chain joins TRBV2 and TRBJ2-4, with TRBD1 identical over 7 bases. The V segment lost 6 bases and the J segment 0 bases; nucleotides outside the gene matches: 8. Germline values: CDR1 SNHLY, CDR2 FYNNEI. The CDR3 consists of 16 residues.

The sample holds a few counts of this clonotype. This chain links TRBV27 with TRBJ2-5, with 9 positions matching TRBD2. The CDR3 consists of 15 residues. V shed 5 bases, J shed 11 bases, and the junction held 15 bases outside the gene matches. CDR1 is MNHEY, CDR2 SMNVEV, per germline (reference sequence). The CDR3 is CASSQGLAGSGEQYF. The CDR3 region has the DNA TGTGCCAGCAGTCAAGGGCTAGCGGGATCAGGGGAGCAGTACTTC.

This clonotype was detected only a few times. The chain carries TRBV29-1 and TRBJ2-2; D may correspond to TRBD1 or TRBD2 (5 bases each). CDR3 length: 15 amino acids. Germline CDR1 SQVTM, CDR2 ANQGSEA. Trimming stripped 4 bases from V and 5 bases from J, with 17 bases between. This CDR3 reads CSVAGAGLRTGELFF. The CDR3 nucleotides are TGCAGCGTTGCCGGGGCAGGGCTGAGAACCGGGGAGCTGTTTTTT.